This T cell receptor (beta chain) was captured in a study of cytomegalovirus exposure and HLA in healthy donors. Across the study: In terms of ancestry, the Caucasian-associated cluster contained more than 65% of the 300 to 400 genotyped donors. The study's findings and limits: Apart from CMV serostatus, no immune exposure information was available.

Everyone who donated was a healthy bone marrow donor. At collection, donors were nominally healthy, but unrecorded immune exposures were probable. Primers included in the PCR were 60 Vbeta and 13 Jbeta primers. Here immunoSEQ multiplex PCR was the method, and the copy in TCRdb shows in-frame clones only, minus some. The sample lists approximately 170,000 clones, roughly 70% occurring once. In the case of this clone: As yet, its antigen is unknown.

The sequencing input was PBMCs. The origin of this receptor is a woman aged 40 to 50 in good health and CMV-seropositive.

The CDR3 loop reads CASREGTGKPYEQYF. In DNA, the CDR3 is TGTGCCAGCAGAGAGGGGACAGGGAAGCCCTACGAGCAGTACTTC. The V and J genes are TRBV7-9 and TRBJ2-7, with 9 positions matching TRBD1. CDR3 size: 15 residues. The germline V gene has CDR1 SEHNR and CDR2 FQNEAQ (reference sequence). V was pared by 6 bases and J by 2 bases, with 8 bases of the junction left unmatched.